Described below is a single T cell receptor beta chain sequence and its context. Its antigen is as yet unknown. V was pared by 5 bases and J by 11 bases, with 10 bases of the junction left unmatched. CDR3 size: 13 residues. Germline-derived CDR1 and CDR2 are SGHVS and FNYEAQ. The data are from a study of cytomegalovirus exposure and HLA in healthy donors. Regarding the study as a whole: 15,000 to 20,000 TCR beta sequences were associated with HLA alleles at 0.05 false discovery rate in a later analysis. Presence/absence comparisons presumed near-even sequencing depth among donors. Earlier results showed most TCR beta V segments being productive about 87% or about 30% of the time.

Primers: 60 Vbeta forward and 13 Jbeta reverse. Here immunoSEQ multiplex PCR was the method, and the copy in TCRdb shows in-frame clones only, minus some. This repertoire shows under 150,000 clones, 65% to 80% found once; its top ten account for roughly 1.8%. V is TRBV7-6 and J is TRBJ2-3, with 7 bases matching TRBD1. The sequenced sample consisted of PBMCs. The receptor was derived from a middle-aged woman in good health and CMV-seronegative. The CDR3 loop is CASSAVGRDRQYF. CDR3 coding DNA: TGTGCCAGCAGCGCGGTCGGTCGGGACAGGCAGTATTTT. The complete variable domain, with remaining parts taken from reference TRBV7-6 and TRBJ2-3, reads GAGVSQSPRYKVTKRGQDVALRCDPISGHVSLYWYRQALGQGPEFLTYFNYEAQQDKSGLPNDRFSAERPEGSISTLTIQRTEQRDSAMYRCASSAVGRDRQYFGPGTRLTVL.